This TCR beta chain was retrieved from a study of a mutant IDH1 vaccine in newly diagnosed glioma. On the study more broadly: Vaccination was launched 4-6 weeks after radiotherapy alone, or with temozolomide cycles.

A note on this clone: The target antigen is unknown.

Trimming pared 4 bases from V and 3 bases from J, leaving 13 bases between. The CDR3 consists of 14 residues. The germline V gene encodes CDR1 MNHNS and CDR2 SASEGT. Specified time point: week 47, end of study. Vaccination comprised doses that each held 300 ug of mutant IDH1 20-mer peptide, plus topical imiquimod. All eight of the vaccinations patients received fell in weeks 1, 3, 5, 7, 11, 15, 19 and 23. New WHO grade 3 or 4 IDH1-mutant, ATRX-lost astrocytomas were present in all donors. General study findings and limits: Among all patients, vaccine-induced immune responses occurred in roughly 93%.

The method was immunoSEQ multiplex PCR; TCRdb's version includes in-frame clones alone and lacks a portion of them. The sample records 25,000 to 40,000 clones, about nine tenths being singletons. This sequence was found in a man aged 35 to 55 with glioma. This specimen consisted of PBMCs, obtained from a glioma patient whose treatment included an IDH1 peptide vaccine. The chain couples TRBV6-1 to TRBJ2-7, with D uncertain. The CDR3 nucleotides read TGTGCCAGCAGTGGGCTGGGATCCTACTACGAGCAGTACGTC. This gives the protein CASSGLGSYYEQYV.